This T cell receptor (beta chain) was sequenced for a study of CD8 T cells in Susac syndrome. In germline, CDR1 is SGHRS, CDR2 YFSETQ. The CDR3 extends over 14 amino acids. The germline V and J ends were trimmed by 6 bases and 7 bases, with 17 bases remaining between them. It was with random hexamers that roughly 0.45 to 1 ug RNA was reverse transcribed. From the immunoSEQ multiplex PCR reads, TCRdb called clonotypes with MiXCR, one entry per CDR3 protein. Altogether about 240,000 distinct CDR3 sequences are present, almost 97% being singletons, with the ten largest covering 0.095% to 0.12%. This chain connects TRBV5-1 to TRBJ2-1; D might be TRBD2 (6 bases). The source material was CD4+ T cells from PBMCs. The receptor was isolated from a human donor with Susac syndrome. CDR3 in amino acids: CASTREDQFNEQFF. DNA of the CDR3: TGCGCCAGCACTAGGGAGGACCAATTTAATGAGCAGTTCTTC.